What follows are 6 T cell receptor beta chains derived from one specimen sequenced in a study of blood T cell repertoires in COVID-19. Assay used: immunoSEQ multiplex PCR; TCRdb lists only in-frame clones, some missing. The sample holds some 76,000 clones, 70% to 90% seen once. The sample comprised peripheral blood. The receptor source for this set is a woman in her sixties or seventies with acute or convalescent COVID-19.

The rearrangement uses TRBV5-5 and TRBJ1-2; tentative D call: TRBD1 (6 bases). CDR3 size: 13 residues. V gave up 0 bases and J gave up 3 bases, with 6 bases separating them. In germline, CDR1 is SGHKS, CDR2 YYEKEE (reference sequence). This chain's CDR3 is CASSLAGDYGYTF. CDR3 sequence (DNA): TGTGCCAGCAGCTTGGCAGGGGACTATGGCTACACCTTC.

The chain combines TRBV19 with TRBJ2-7; TRBD1 matches at 10 bases. Per germline, CDR1 LNHDA and CDR2 SQIVND (reference sequence). V gave up 5 bases and J gave up 2 bases; unmatched junction bases: 9. CDR3 size: 16 residues. CDR3 loop: CASSPPPGTGAYEQYF. The CDR3 nucleotides read TGTGCCAGTAGTCCACCCCCCGGGACAGGGGCCTACGAGCAGTACTTC.

V gene TRBV28 combines with J gene TRBJ1-2, with 7 bases aligning to TRBD1. This CDR3 is 16 amino acids long. Germline loops: CDR1 MDHEN, CDR2 SYDVKM. With 5 bases clipped from V and 3 bases from J, the junction kept 12 bases outside the gene matches. The CDR3 loop is CASSPFGTELYYGYTF. The CDR3 DNA follows: TGTGCCAGCAGTCCATTTGGGACAGAACTTTACTATGGCTACACCTTC.

As for this clone: One junction end disagrees with the germline gene, perhaps due to a read error. The V and J genes are TRBV5-6 and TRBJ1-1; 8 nucleotides agree with TRBD1. The CDR3 has 15 residues. Germline assignment: CDR1 SGHDT and CDR2 YYEEEE. CDR3 residues: CASCLGAGGESEAFF. For the CDR3, the DNA is TGTGCCAGCTGCTTGGGGGCAGGGGGCGAATCTGAAGCTTTCTTT. The full variable domain, in which reference TRBV5-6 and TRBJ1-1 provide the parts outside the CDR3, is DAGVTQSPTHLIKTRGQQVTLRCSPKSGHDTVSWYQQALGQGPQFIFQYYEEEERQRGNFPDRFSGHQFPNYSSELNVNALLLGDSALYLCASCLGAGGESEAFFGQGTRLTVV.

The gene calls are TRBV30 and TRBJ1-2; D perhaps matches TRBD1 (5 bases). The CDR3 totals 12 residues. The germline CDR1 and CDR2 sequences are GTSNPN and SVGIG (reference sequence). Between the trimmed V and J ends, which lost 1 base and 11 bases, there was a span of 14 bases. CDR3 residues: CAWSESRESYTF. CDR3 coding DNA: TGTGCCTGGAGTGAATCCAGGGAAAGTTACACCTTC.

The rearrangement joins TRBV7-2 to TRBJ2-7, with D hard to call. The V gene's germline CDR1 is SGHTA and CDR2 FQGNSA. The V end lost 0 bases, the J end lost 1 base, and 7 bases lay between the germline ends. The CDR3 length is 14 residues. The chain's CDR3 is CASSLAVRSYEQYF. The CDR3 nucleotides read TGTGCCAGCAGCTTAGCTGTCCGGTCCTACGAGCAGTACTTC.